This T cell receptor (beta chain) appears in the sequencing data of a study of blood T cell repertoires in COVID-19. Across the whole study: COVID-19 samples, acute and convalescent, were from the United States, Italy and Spain.

Authors' data handling: Estimation of nucleated cell counts relied on the amplification of reference gene primers. The data were produced by immunoSEQ multiplex PCR, yet TCRdb's version contains in-frame clones alone and is incomplete. V and J calls and clone size are those listed in that table; D and trimming were worked out from the DNA. The sample shows fewer than 350,000 clones, 90% of them seen only once. Participant ages covered roughly 18 to 89 years across 24 US areas. Assignment of participants to cohorts was predicated upon participant-reported clinical history. This clone was recorded a few times. This CDR3 contains 13 residues. CDR1 is MRHNA, CDR2 SNTAGT, per germline. V lost 0 bases to trimming and J lost 5 bases, with 5 bases between them.

This TCR derives from a woman aged 30 to 39 with acute COVID-19. The J gene is TRBJ2-1, the V gene TRBV6-4; D might be TRBD1 (5 bases). Sample: PBMCs or T cells enriched from blood (not recorded which). The CDR3 DNA sequence: TGTGCCAGCAGTGACTCGGACAACAATGAGCAGTTCTTC. Translating it yields CASSDSDNNEQFF.